This entry concerns a single TCR beta chain. Its antigen remains unknown. These data originate in a study of monozygotic twins with inflammatory bowel disease. Study-level points and caveats: With inverse Simpson as the measure, TCRbeta diversity was lower in IBD patients than in healthy co-twins. Different T cell subtypes could not be distinguished. Since immunosuppressive treatments differed, patient repertoires may have gained added variability.

CDR1 and CDR2 (germline): SQVTM, ANQGSEA. This CDR3 is 14 amino acids long. Template-switch reactions added UMIs with a 6-nucleotide sample barcode. Reanalyzing the 5' RACE reads, TCRdb keeps one entry per CDR3 protein, without DNA. The ten most abundant clones cover around 1.2% of a sample with about 150,000 distinct CDR3 sequences. Sequences were obtained from blood. This clonotype was sampled from a human donor with ulcerative colitis or Crohn's disease, or a healthy co-twin of an affected twin (not recorded which). This chain joins TRBV29-1 and TRBJ1-1. CDR3 sequence: CSVFGGNGGTEAFF.